Listed below are T cell receptor beta chains from one sample, sequenced in a study of regulatory T cells in long-lasting Graves disease. One entry per CDR3 protein, called by TCRdb with MiXCR from the multiplex PCR reads. The profile covers about 420,000 distinct CDR3 sequences, with about a sixth appearing a single time and less than 30% taken by the ten largest. The data were also submitted as part of a second study, on T cells in Graves' hyperthyroidism and ophthalmopathy.

Here the sequenced sample was peripheral blood mononuclear cells (PBMCs), taken at new diagnosis, from a patient treated with antithyroid drugs. All receptors come from a young woman with Graves disease. Each CDR3 is given with its conserved first and last residue. A D gene is named only where the DNA matches it firmly. Only part of the rows carry a size: once, few, many, or a class if the clone is expanded.

>few|TRBV24-1|TRBJ2-1|TRBD1
CATSDPGTGKRNEQFF
TGTGCCACCAGTGACCCCGGGACAGGGAAGAGGAATGAGCAGTTCTTC
>.|TRBV9|TRBJ2-7|.
CASSVDGGIGYEQYF
TGTGCCAGCAGCGTAGATGGCGGGATCGGGTACGAGCAGTACTTC
>.|TRBV11-2|TRBJ2-3|.
CASSLVRGGNTDTQYF
TGTGCCAGCAGCTTAGTTAGAGGCGGGAACACAGATACGCAGTATTTT
>few|TRBV29-1|TRBJ2-4|.
CSVNLAKNIQYF
TGCAGCGTTAATCTAGCCAAAAACATTCAGTACTTC
>many|TRBV28|TRBJ2-5|.
CASSRDLQETQYF
TGTGCCAGCAGTCGGGACTTACAAGAGACCCAGTACTTC
>once|TRBV5-4|TRBJ2-3|TRBD1
CASSLSDRGWTDTQYF
TGTGCCAGCAGCTTGAGTGACAGGGGATGGACAGATACGCAGTATTTT
>many|TRBV20-1|TRBJ2-3|.
CSARDILVGTDTQYF
TGCAGTGCTAGAGATATATTAGTGGGCACAGATACGCAGTATTTT
>many|TRBV7-8|TRBJ2-3|TRBD2
CASSYAGGGDGTQYF
TGTGCCAGCAGCTACGCGGGAGGGGGGGATGGGACGCAGTATTTT
>many|TRBV20-1|TRBJ2-7|TRBD2
CSARDMGLAGGPIEQYF
TGCAGTGCTAGAGATATGGGACTAGCGGGAGGGCCCATCGAGCAGTACTTC
>.|TRBV7-2|TRBJ1-2|.
CASSHPPGGGNYGYTF
TGTGCCAGCAGCCATCCCCCGGGGGGCGGGAACTATGGCTACACCTTC
>few|TRBV30|TRBJ1-5|.
CAWSAGVGNQPQHF
TGTGCCTGGAGCGCAGGGGTTGGGAATCAGCCCCAGCATTTT
>few|TRBV27|TRBJ2-2|TRBD1
CASSSGQGMTGELFF
TGTGCCAGCAGTTCGGGACAGGGAATGACCGGGGAGCTGTTTTTT
>many|TRBV11-1|TRBJ2-2|TRBD1
CASSFGTVEDTGELFF
TGTGCCAGCAGCTTCGGGACAGTAGAGGACACCGGGGAGCTGTTTTTT
>.|TRBV20-1|TRBJ2-3|.
CSAAPLVDLAATQYF
TGCAGTGCCGCACCTCTAGTGGACCTGGCGGCTACGCAGTATTTT
>many|TRBV5-1|TRBJ1-1|TRBD1
CASSQQTGPATEAFF
TGCGCCAGCAGCCAACAGACAGGGCCGGCCACTGAAGCTTTCTTT
>many|TRBV5-6|TRBJ1-1|.
CASSLVTGDKGEAFF
TGTGCCAGCAGCTTGGTCACCGGGGATAAGGGAGAAGCTTTCTTT
>few|TRBV12-3/TRBV12-4|TRBJ1-5|.
CASSQLGFNQPQHF
TGTGCCAGCAGTCAACTGGGGTTCAATCAGCCCCAGCATTTT
>many|TRBV6-5|TRBJ1-5|TRBD1
CASSYEGQGARGNQPQHF
TGTGCCAGCAGTTACGAGGGACAGGGGGCGCGCGGCAATCAGCCCCAGCATTTT
>few|TRBV30|TRBJ2-3|TRBD2
CAWSELAESTDTQYF
TGTGCCTGGAGTGAACTAGCGGAGAGCACAGATACGCAGTATTTT
>.|TRBV7-9|TRBJ2-5|TRBD2
CASSSDGRLGTQYF
TGTGCCAGCAGCTCGGACGGGAGGTTAGGGACCCAGTACTTC
>many|TRBV12-3/TRBV12-4|TRBJ1-2|.
CASSTDRIYGYTF
TGTGCCAGCAGCACCGACAGGATCTATGGCTACACCTTC
>few|TRBV29-1|TRBJ1-1|TRBD1
CSVSAGTGEAFF
TGCAGCGTTTCAGCCGGGACAGGGGAAGCTTTCTTT
>.|TRBV12-3/TRBV12-4|TRBJ2-5|.
CASSLVQGQTQYF
TGTGCCAGCAGTTTAGTGCAGGGTCAGACCCAGTACTTC
>many|TRBV2|TRBJ1-1|.
CASRINTEAFF
TGTGCCAGCAGGATAAACACTGAAGCTTTCTTT
>.|TRBV7-6|TRBJ1-5|TRBD1
CASSRRQGAGQPQHF
TGTGCCAGCAGCAGACGACAGGGCGCGGGACAGCCCCAGCATTTT
>many|TRBV5-1|TRBJ2-1|TRBD2
CASSHALAGDYNEQFF
TGCGCCAGCAGCCACGCGCTAGCGGGAGACTACAATGAGCAGTTCTTC
>few|TRBV7-9|TRBJ2-1|TRBD1
CASSTTGFRGQQFF
TGTGCCAGCAGCACCACGGGGTTCAGGGGGCAGCAGTTCTTC
>.|TRBV20-1|TRBJ2-7|.
CSARTRQEPYEQYF
TGCAGTGCTAGAACAAGACAGGAACCCTACGAGCAGTACTTC
>.|TRBV19|TRBJ1-2|TRBD1
CATTRDRDNYGYTF
TGTGCCACTACGAGGGACAGGGATAACTATGGCTACACCTTC
>few|TRBV28|TRBJ1-3|TRBD1
CASGIHGTGDITIYF
TGTGCCAGCGGGATCCACGGGACAGGGGATATCACCATATATTTT
>.|TRBV7-7|TRBJ2-3|TRBD1
CASSPWTGSTDTQYF
TGTGCTAGCAGCCCCTGGACAGGTAGCACAGATACGCAGTATTTT
>few|TRBV20-1|TRBJ2-7|TRBD1
CSAGTGLTYEQYF
TGCAGTGCTGGGACAGGACTTACTTACGAGCAGTACTTC
>many|TRBV7-9|TRBJ1-6|TRBD1
CASSLQGGPNSPLHF
TGTGCCAGCAGCTTGCAGGGGGGTCCAAATTCACCCCTCCACTTT